Sequencing of this TCR beta chain was carried out in a study of regulatory T cells in long-lasting Graves disease. Study-wide background: The criterion for persistent Graves' disease was over 5 years of antithyroid drugs with positive TSH receptor antibodies.

Time point here: persistent/refractory GD, antithyroid drugs over 5 years with positive TRAb. The TCR library used RNA extracted from PBMCs. This clonotype was found many times. The authors built TCR beta libraries using iRepertoire HTBI primers and Arm-PCR of CDR3 regions. TCRdb reprocessed the multiplex PCR reads with MiXCR, giving one entry per CDR3 protein. The sample has approximately 360,000 distinct CDR3 sequences; less than 30% are singletons. Trimming took 4 bases from V and 4 from J, leaving 19 bases between them. The CDR3 runs to 16 residues. The clonotype was recovered from a woman in her 40s with Graves disease. The chain joins TRBV12-3 or TRBV12-4 to TRBJ1-2, with D perhaps matching TRBD1 (6 bases). The input for sequencing was peripheral blood mononuclear cells (PBMCs), taken when the disease was refractory, from a patient treated with antithyroid drugs. The chain's CDR3 is CASSSSRGGVSYGYTF. The CDR3 nucleotides are TGTGCCAGCAGTTCCTCTAGGGGGGGGGTCTCCTATGGCTACACCTTC.